This TCR beta chain was identified in a study of T cell clonotyping in hematopoietic cell transplantation. TCRdb keeps only in-frame clones here, not all; method: immunoSEQ multiplex PCR. The table lists 15,000 to 20,000 clones, 71% of them singletons, with approximately 9% in the top ten. V shed 4 bases and J shed 2 bases, with 15 bases lying between them. Looked up from germline, CDR1 is SGHDT and CDR2 is YYEEEE. The CDR3 covers 15 residues. The receptor was isolated from a woman aged 55-69 years in good health. Some clones in this sample may be carry-over from other donors' samples. The material sequenced was peripheral blood mononuclear cells. The V gene is TRBV5-6, the J gene TRBJ1-2; D gene uncertain. The CDR3 DNA sequence: TGTGCCAGCAGCCTCGGGTCGTCCGGGAACTATGGCTACACCTTC. Translating it yields CASSLGSSGNYGYTF.